Listed below are T cell receptor beta chains from one sample, sequenced in a study of beta chain features in type 1 diabetes. Repertoires were generated with immunoSEQ multiplex PCR, while TCRdb's copy carries only in-frame clones and drops some. This sample has about 260,000 clones, with 55% to 70% found just once. The source material was naive CD4+ T cells from blood. The source is a young man in good health. The CDR3 runs from the conserved cysteine through the conserved F or W. D genes are given only for firm matches. For some rows the clone size is stated as once, few or many, or as a class when expanded; others skip it.

D | length | J | size | V | DNA | CDR3
TRBD2 | 15 | TRBJ2-7 | once | TRBV13 | TGTGCCAGCAGCTACAACTTCGGGACTAGCGTCGAGCAGTACTTC | CASSYNFGTSVEQYF
. | 15 | TRBJ1-2 | . | TRBV11-2 | TGTGCCAGCAGCTCTGGGGACGGACATAACTATGGCTACACCTTC | CASSSGDGHNYGYTF
. | 12 | TRBJ1-5 | . | TRBV30 | TGTGCCTGGAGTGAGGGCAATCAGCCCCAGCATTTT | CAWSEGNQPQHF
. | 15 | TRBJ1-2 | . | TRBV25-1 | TGTGCCAGCAGTGAGAGAGCCGCAGGGATTCATGGCTACACCTTC | CASSERAAGIHGYTF
TRBD1 | 13 | TRBJ1-1 | . | TRBV30 | TGTGCCTGGAGTGTGGACAGGGAGACTGAAGCTTTCTTT | CAWSVDRETEAFF
. | 14 | TRBJ2-5 | . | TRBV18 | TGTGCCAGCTCACCAACGGAGGTGGGAGAGACCCAGTACTTC | CASSPTEVGETQYF
. | 14 | TRBJ2-7 | . | TRBV7-2 | TGTGCCAGCAGCTTGGCAGTTGGTTCCTACGAGCAGTACTTC | CASSLAVGSYEQYF
. | 14 | TRBJ2-6 | . | TRBV28 | TGTGCCAGCAGGGATTACTCTGGGGCCAACGTCCTGACTTTC | CASRDYSGANVLTF
. | 15 | TRBJ2-2 | few | TRBV4-3 | TGCGCCAGCAGCCAAGAGGCAGGGAAGGCCGGGGAGCTGTTTTTT | CASSQEAGKAGELFF
. | 13 | TRBJ1-1 | . | TRBV29-1 | TGCAGCGTCCTGGCTACAGTTAACACTGAAGCTTTCTTT | CSVLATVNTEAFF
. | 15 | TRBJ2-7 | . | TRBV9 | TGTGCCAGCAGCATCAGGGACGTCTCCCTGGGCGAGCAGTACTTC | CASSIRDVSLGEQYF
. | 10 | TRBJ1-2 | . | TRBV30 | TGTGCCTGGGGCAGGGGTGGCTACACCTTC | CAWGRGGYTF
. | 16 | TRBJ2-1 | . | TRBV23-1 | TGCGCCAGCAGGCAGATCCCGACTGGAGGGATGGTTGAGCAGTTCTTC | CASRQIPTGGMVEQFF
. | 12 | TRBJ2-7 | . | TRBV30 | TGTGCCTGGACTACTTCATTCGTGGAGCAGTACTTC | CAWTTSFVEQYF
. | 13 | TRBJ2-1 | . | TRBV4-3 | TGCGCCAGCAGCCAAGATCGAGGCGCGGCCTGGATCTTC | CASSQDRGAAWIF
. | 13 | TRBJ2-2 | . | TRBV19 | TGTGCCAGTCCCCAGGAGGAGACCGGGGAGCTGTTTTTT | CASPQEETGELFF
. | 14 | TRBJ2-2 | . | TRBV11-2 | TGTGCCAGCAGCTCCAGTCACGGGGCCGGGGAGCTGTTTTTT | CASSSSHGAGELFF
. | 15 | TRBJ2-7 | . | TRBV5-4 | TGTGCCAGCAGCTTTATTGGAACCTCCTACTACGAGCAGTACTTC | CASSFIGTSYYEQYF
. | 15 | TRBJ2-1 | . | TRBV6-5 | TGTGCCAGCAGTCGAGGCGATAAGTATCTCAATGAGCAGTTCTTC | CASSRGDKYLNEQFF
. | 17 | TRBJ2-3 | . | TRBV7-9 | TGTGCCAGCAGCTCCCTGGAGTGGGGGGCTAGCACAGATACGCAGTATTTT | CASSSLEWGASTDTQYF
. | 15 | TRBJ2-7 | . | TRBV11-2 | TGTGCCAGCAGCCCAAGCAGGGGCGTGGGCCACGAGCAGTACTTC | CASSPSRGVGHEQYF
. | 13 | TRBJ2-1 | few | TRBV29-1 | TGCAGCGTTGCAGGACGGAACTACAATGAGCAGTTCTTC | CSVAGRNYNEQFF
TRBD1 | 15 | TRBJ1-6 | . | TRBV30 | TGTGCCTGGAGTGAGGGGGCTGGACAGAATTCACCCCTCCACTTT | CAWSEGAGQNSPLHF
TRBD2 | 14 | TRBJ2-1 | . | TRBV7-2 | TGTGCCAGCAGCACGAGCGGGAGCTACAATGAGCAGTTCTTC | CASSTSGSYNEQFF
TRBD1 | 17 | TRBJ2-5 | . | TRBV7-2 | TGTGCCAGCAGCTTAGTAGGACAGGGGGCGGCCCAAGAGACCCAGTACTTC | CASSLVGQGAAQETQYF
. | 15 | TRBJ2-3 | few | TRBV29-1 | TGCAGCGGCGCGCTGGGGGCCACGGGCACAGATACGCAGTATTTT | CSGALGATGTDTQYF
. | 15 | TRBJ2-3 | . | TRBV30 | TGTGCCTTGACACATGGGGGGGCTGGCACAGATACGCAGTATTTT | CALTHGGAGTDTQYF
. | 14 | TRBJ1-1 | . | TRBV19 | TGTGCCAGTAGGGAGGAAGGGGGAGGAACTGAAGCTTTCTTT | CASREEGGGTEAFF
. | 12 | TRBJ1-2 | . | TRBV30 | TGTGCCTGGAAGGATTACGCGAGGGGCTACACCTTC | CAWKDYARGYTF
TRBD1 | 14 | TRBJ1-5 | . | TRBV28 | TGTGCCAGCAGTCGGACAGGGAGAAATCAGCCCCAGCATTTT | CASSRTGRNQPQHF
. | 15 | TRBJ1-1 | . | TRBV6-6 | TGTGCCAGCAGTTACTCGATTTCGATGAACACTGAAGCTTTCTTT | CASSYSISMNTEAFF
TRBD1 | 12 | TRBJ1-2 | . | TRBV29-1 | TGCAGCGCGGAAGGACAGGGTAACGGCTACACCTTC | CSAEGQGNGYTF
. | 16 | TRBJ2-4 | . | TRBV18 | TGTGCCAGCTCACCTCATGGTGGCGGGCAGGTTAACATTCAGTACTTC | CASSPHGGGQVNIQYF
TRBD1 | 13 | TRBJ2-7 | . | TRBV7-2 | TGTGCCAGCAGTAGGACAGGGGGCTACGAGCAGTACTTC | CASSRTGGYEQYF
. | 14 | TRBJ1-3 | . | TRBV25-1 | TGTGCCAGCAGTGACATCCTCTCTGGAAACACCATATATTTT | CASSDILSGNTIYF
TRBD2 | 15 | TRBJ2-1 | once | TRBV30 | TGTGCCTGGAGTGTCCCTAGCGGGGGGAGGAATGAGCAGTTCTTC | CAWSVPSGGRNEQFF
. | 14 | TRBJ2-5 | . | TRBV10-3 | TGTGCCATCAGTGACGGGTCAGGCCGGGAGACCCAGTACTTC | CAISDGSGRETQYF
. | 13 | TRBJ2-7 | few | TRBV30 | TGTGCCTGGAGTGTATGGAGCGGTGGGGAGCAGTACTTC | CAWSVWSGGEQYF
. | 13 | TRBJ2-6 | . | TRBV27 | TGTGCCAGCAGTTTAAACGGGGCCAACGTCCTGACTTTC | CASSLNGANVLTF
TRBD1 | 16 | TRBJ2-5 | . | TRBV14 | TGTGCCAGCAGCCAAGGGACAGGGGCTAACACAGAGACCCAGTACTTC | CASSQGTGANTETQYF
. | 18 | TRBJ2-5 | once | TRBV25-1 | TGTGCCAGCAGTGATTCCAGCGGTGGTCCCATCTATCAAGAGACCCAGTACTTC | CASSDSSGGPIYQETQYF
. | 14 | TRBJ2-3 | . | TRBV4-3 | TGCGCCAGCAGCCAAGATCTGTCTAGCTCGACGCAGTATTTT | CASSQDLSSSTQYF
. | 12 | TRBJ1-1 | . | TRBV7-2 | TGTGCCAGCAGCTTATTTGCGACTGAAGCTTTCTTT | CASSLFATEAFF
TRBD2 | 16 | TRBJ2-3 | . | TRBV9 | TGTGCCAGCAGCCCGGGACTAGCGGGAATGGCAGATACGCAGTATTTT | CASSPGLAGMADTQYF
TRBD2 | 14 | TRBJ2-1 | . | TRBV2 | TGTGCCAGCAGGCCCCTAACTAGCGGCAATGAGCAGTTCTTC | CASRPLTSGNEQFF
. | 14 | TRBJ2-5 | . | TRBV10-3 | TGTGCCATCAGTGAGTCCCGGGCAGGGGAGACCCAGTACTTC | CAISESRAGETQYF
. | 12 | TRBJ1-2 | few | TRBV21-1 | TGTGCCAGCAGCAAAGCAGTCGAAGGCTACACCTTC | CASSKAVEGYTF
. | 13 | TRBJ1-1 | . | TRBV27 | TGTGCCAGCCGTCCCAGGGTGAACACTGAAGCTTTCTTT | CASRPRVNTEAFF
TRBD2 | 14 | TRBJ2-5 | . | TRBV9 | TGTGCCAGCAGCGCAGCGGGAGGTTGGGAGACCCAGTACTTC | CASSAAGGWETQYF
. | 11 | TRBJ2-7 | . | TRBV7-2 | TGTGCCAGCAGCCCTTCGAACGAGCAGTACTTC | CASSPSNEQYF
. | 14 | TRBJ2-7 | few | TRBV13 | TGTGCCAGCAGCTCTACTAGCACATCCTACGAGCAGTACTTC | CASSSTSTSYEQYF